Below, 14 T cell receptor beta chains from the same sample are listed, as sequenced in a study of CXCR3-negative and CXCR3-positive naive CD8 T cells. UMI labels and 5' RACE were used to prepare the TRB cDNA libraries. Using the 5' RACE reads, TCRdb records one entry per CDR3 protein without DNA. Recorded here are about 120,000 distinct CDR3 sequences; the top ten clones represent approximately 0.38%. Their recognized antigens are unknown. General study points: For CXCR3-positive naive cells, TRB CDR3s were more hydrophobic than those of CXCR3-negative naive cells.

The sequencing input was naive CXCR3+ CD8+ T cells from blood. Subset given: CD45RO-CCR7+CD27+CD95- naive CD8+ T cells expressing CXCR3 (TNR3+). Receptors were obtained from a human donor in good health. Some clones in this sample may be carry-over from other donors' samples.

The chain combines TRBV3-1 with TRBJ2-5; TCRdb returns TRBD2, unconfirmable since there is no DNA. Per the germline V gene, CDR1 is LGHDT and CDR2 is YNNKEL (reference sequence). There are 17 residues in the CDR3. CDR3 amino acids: CASRSGAGGPEVETQYF.

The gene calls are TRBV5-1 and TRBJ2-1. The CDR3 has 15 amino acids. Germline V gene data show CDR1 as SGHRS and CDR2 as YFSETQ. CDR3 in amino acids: CASRKTGSSYNEQFF.

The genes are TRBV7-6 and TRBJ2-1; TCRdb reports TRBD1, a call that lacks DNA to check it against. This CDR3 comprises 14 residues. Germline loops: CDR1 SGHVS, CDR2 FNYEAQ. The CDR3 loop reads CASSFGGANNEQFF.

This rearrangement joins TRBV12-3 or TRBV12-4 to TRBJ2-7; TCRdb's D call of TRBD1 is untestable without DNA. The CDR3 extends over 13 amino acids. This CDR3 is CASSTGQGHEQYF.

CDR3 in amino acids: CASSLEDSTDTQYF. The chain recombines TRBV5-1 with TRBJ2-3. Germline loops: CDR1 SGHRS, CDR2 YFSETQ. The CDR3 extends over 14 amino acids.

The CDR3 loop is CASSYSALAGEGDTQYF. The V gene is TRBV6-2 or TRBV6-3, the J gene TRBJ2-3; the D call from TCRdb, TRBD2, cannot be confirmed without DNA. CDR3 size: 17 residues. The germline CDR1 and CDR2 sequences are MNHEY and SVGEGT.

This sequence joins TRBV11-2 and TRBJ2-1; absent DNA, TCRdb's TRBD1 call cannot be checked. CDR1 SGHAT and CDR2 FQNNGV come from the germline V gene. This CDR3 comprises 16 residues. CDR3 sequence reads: CASSLGQGGPYNEQFF.

This CDR3 reads CASSYDTGELFF. The chain joins TRBV6-6 to TRBJ2-2. There are 12 residues in the CDR3. CDR1 is MNHNY, CDR2 SVGAGI, per germline (reference sequence).

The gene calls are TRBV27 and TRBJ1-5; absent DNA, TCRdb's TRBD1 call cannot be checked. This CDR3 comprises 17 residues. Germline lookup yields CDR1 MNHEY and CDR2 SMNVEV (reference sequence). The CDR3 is CASSLGRSGGRDQPQHF.

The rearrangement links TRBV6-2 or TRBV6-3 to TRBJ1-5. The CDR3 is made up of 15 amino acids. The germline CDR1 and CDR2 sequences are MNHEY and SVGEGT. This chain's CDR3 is CTKQGRYSFNQPQHF.

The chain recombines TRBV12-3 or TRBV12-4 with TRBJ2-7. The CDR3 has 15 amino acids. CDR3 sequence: CASSYSGGYGSEQYF.

CDR3 in amino acids: CSVESGRGPTQYF. The J gene is TRBJ2-5, the V gene TRBV29-1; TCRdb names TRBD2, which stays unverified in the absence of DNA. From germline, CDR1 is SQVTM and CDR2 ANQGSEA. This CDR3 is 13 amino acids long. Based on the CDR3 plus reference TRBV29-1 and TRBJ2-5, the full variable domain is SAVISQKPSRDICQRGTSLTIQCQVDSQVTMMFWYRQQPGQSLTLIATANQGSEATYESGFVIDKFPISRPNLTFSTLTVSNMSPEDSSIYLCSVESGRGPTQYFGPGTRLLVL.

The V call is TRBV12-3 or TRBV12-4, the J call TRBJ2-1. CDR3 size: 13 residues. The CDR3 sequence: CASTFSTYNEQFF.

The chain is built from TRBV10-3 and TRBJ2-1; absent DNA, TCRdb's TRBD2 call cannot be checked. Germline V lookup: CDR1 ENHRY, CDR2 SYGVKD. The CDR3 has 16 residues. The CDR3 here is CAISDRLAGEYNEQFF.